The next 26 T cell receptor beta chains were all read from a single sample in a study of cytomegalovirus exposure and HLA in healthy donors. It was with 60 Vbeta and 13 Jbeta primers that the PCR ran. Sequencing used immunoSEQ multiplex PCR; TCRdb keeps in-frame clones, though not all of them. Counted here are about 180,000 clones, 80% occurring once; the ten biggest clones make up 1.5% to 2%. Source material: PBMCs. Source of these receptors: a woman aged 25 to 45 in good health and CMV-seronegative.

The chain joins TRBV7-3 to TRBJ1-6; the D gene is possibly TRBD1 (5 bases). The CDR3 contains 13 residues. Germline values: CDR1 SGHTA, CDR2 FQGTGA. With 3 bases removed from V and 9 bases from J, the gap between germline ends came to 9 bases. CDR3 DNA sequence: TGTGCCAGCAGCTTGCAGGGTACTTCACCCCTCCACTTT. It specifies CASSLQGTSPLHF.

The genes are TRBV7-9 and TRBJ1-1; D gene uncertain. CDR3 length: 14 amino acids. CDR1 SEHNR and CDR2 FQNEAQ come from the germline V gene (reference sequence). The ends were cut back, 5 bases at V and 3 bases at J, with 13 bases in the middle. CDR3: CASSRRESHTEAFF. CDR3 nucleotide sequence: TGTGCCAGCAGCCGCCGCGAGAGTCACACTGAAGCTTTCTTT.

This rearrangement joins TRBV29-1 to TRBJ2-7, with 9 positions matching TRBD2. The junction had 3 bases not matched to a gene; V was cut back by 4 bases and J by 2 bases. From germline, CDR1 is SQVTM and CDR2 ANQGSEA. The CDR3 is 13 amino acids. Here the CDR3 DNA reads TGCAGCGTTGTTCTAGCGGGGACCTACGAGCAGTACTTC. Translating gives CSVVLAGTYEQYF.

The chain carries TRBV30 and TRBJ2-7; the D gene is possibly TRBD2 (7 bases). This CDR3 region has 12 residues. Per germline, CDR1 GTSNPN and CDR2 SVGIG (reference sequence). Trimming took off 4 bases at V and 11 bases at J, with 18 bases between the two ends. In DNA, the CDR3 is TGTGCCTGGACCGAGGGGGGGCCTAGGAAGTACTTC. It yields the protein CAWTEGGPRKYF.

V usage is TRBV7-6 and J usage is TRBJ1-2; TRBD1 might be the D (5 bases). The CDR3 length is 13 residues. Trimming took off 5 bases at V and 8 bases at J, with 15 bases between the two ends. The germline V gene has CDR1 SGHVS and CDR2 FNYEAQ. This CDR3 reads CASSPAGSGGYTF. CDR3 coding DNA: TGTGCCAGCAGCCCCGCAGGGTCTGGGGGCTACACCTTC.

In DNA form, the CDR3 reads TGTGCCAGCAGCTTACAAGGGACAGGGGGCTTCAATGAGCAGTTCTTC. It specifies CASSLQGTGGFNEQFF. This chain uses TRBV7-9 with TRBJ2-1; 12 bases map to TRBD1. Trimming at V came to 2 bases and at J to 6 bases, leaving 5 bases not matched to a gene. This CDR3 contains 16 residues. Germline V gene lookup returns CDR1 SEHNR and CDR2 FQNEAQ (reference sequence).

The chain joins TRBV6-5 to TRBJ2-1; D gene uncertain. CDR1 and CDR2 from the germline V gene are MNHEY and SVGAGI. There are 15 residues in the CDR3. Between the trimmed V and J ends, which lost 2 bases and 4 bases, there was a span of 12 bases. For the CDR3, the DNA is TGTGCCAGCAGTTACGGTAGGAGCCGATACAATGAGCAGTTCTTC. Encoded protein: CASSYGRSRYNEQFF.

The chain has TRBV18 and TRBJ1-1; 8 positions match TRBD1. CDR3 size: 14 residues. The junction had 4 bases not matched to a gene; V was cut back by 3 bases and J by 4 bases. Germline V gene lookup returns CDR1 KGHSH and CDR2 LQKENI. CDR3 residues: CASSPQGASTEAFF. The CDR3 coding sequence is TGTGCCAGCTCACCGCAGGGGGCGAGCACTGAAGCTTTCTTT.

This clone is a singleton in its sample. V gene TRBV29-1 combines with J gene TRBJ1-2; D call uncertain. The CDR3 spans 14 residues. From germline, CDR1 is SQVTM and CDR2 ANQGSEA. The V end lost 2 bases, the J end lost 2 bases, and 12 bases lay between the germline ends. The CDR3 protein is CSVEIYRQNYGYTF. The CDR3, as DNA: TGCAGCGTTGAAATATACAGACAAAACTATGGCTACACCTTC.

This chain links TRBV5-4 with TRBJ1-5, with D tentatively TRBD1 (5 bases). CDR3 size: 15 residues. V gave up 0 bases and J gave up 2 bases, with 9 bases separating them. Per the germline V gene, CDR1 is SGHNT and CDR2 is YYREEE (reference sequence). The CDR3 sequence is CASSLAGSGNQPQHF. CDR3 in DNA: TGTGCCAGCAGCTTGGCAGGGTCGGGCAATCAGCCCCAGCATTTT.

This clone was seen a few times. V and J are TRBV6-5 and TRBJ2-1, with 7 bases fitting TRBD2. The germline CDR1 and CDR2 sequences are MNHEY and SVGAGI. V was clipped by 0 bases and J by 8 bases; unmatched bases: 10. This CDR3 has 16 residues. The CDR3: CASSYSSISGGHEQFF. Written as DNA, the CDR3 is TGTGCCAGCAGTTACTCCTCGATCTCGGGGGGACATGAGCAGTTCTTC.

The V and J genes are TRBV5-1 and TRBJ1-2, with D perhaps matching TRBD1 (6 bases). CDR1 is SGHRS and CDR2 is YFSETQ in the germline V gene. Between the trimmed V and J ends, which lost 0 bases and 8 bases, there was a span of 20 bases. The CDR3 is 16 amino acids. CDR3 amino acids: CASSLAGGNRAGGYTF. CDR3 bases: TGCGCCAGCAGCTTGGCCGGAGGCAACAGGGCAGGAGGCTACACCTTC.

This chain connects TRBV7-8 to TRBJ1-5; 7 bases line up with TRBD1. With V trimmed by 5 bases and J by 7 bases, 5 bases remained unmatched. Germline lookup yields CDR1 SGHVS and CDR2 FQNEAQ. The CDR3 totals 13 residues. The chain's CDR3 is CASSTTGVQPQHF. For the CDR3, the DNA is TGTGCCAGCAGCACTACAGGGGTGCAGCCCCAGCATTTT.

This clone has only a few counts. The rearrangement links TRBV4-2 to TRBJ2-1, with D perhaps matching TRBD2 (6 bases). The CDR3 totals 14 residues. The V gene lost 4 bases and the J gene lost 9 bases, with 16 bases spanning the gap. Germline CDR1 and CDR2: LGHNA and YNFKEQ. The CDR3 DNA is TGTGCCAGCAGCCCGGTCGGGGGAGGATCTGAGCAGTTCTTC. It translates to CASSPVGGGSEQFF.

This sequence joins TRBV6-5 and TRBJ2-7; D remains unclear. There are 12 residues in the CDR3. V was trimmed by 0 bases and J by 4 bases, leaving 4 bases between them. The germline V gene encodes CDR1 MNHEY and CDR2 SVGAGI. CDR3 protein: CASSYSRYEQYF. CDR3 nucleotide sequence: TGTGCCAGCAGTTACTCGAGATACGAGCAGTACTTC.

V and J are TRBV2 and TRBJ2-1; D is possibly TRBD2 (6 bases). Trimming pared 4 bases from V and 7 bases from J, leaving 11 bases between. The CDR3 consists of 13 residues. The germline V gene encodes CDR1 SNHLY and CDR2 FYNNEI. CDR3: CASSGTGGNEQFF. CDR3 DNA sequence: TGTGCCAGCAGTGGAACAGGAGGGAATGAGCAGTTCTTC.

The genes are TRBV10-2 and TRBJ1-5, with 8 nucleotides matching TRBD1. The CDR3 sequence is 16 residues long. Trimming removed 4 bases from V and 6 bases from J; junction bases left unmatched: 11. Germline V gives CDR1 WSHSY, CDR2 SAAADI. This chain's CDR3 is CASSALGQGISQPQHF. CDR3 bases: TGCGCCAGCAGTGCACTCGGACAGGGAATAAGTCAGCCCCAGCATTTT.

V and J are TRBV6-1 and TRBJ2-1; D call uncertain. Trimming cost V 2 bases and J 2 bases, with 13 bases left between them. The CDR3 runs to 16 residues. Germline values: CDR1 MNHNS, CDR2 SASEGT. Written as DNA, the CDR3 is TGTGCCAGCAGTGAATATCGACAACCCCCCTACAATGAGCAGTTCTTC. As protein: CASSEYRQPPYNEQFF.

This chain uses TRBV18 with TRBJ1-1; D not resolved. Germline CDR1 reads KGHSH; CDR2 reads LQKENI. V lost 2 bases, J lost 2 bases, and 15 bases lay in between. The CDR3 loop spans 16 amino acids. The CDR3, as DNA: TGTGCCAGCTCACCATCTCTCGTGGGAGGTAACACTGAAGCTTTCTTT. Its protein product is CASSPSLVGGNTEAFF.

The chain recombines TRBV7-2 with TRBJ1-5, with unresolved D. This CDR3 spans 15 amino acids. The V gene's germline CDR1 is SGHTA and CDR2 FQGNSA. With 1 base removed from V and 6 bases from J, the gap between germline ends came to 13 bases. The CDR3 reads CASSLDAGTPQPQHF. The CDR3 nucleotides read TGTGCCAGCAGCTTAGATGCGGGAACCCCTCAGCCCCAGCATTTT.

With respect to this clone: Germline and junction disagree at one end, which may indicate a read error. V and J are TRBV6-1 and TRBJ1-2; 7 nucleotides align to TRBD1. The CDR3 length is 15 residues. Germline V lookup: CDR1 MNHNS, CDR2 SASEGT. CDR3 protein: CASSDLNSLDRQGPF. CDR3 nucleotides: TGTGCCAGCAGTGACCTAAATTCTTTGGACAGGCAGGGGCCCTTC.

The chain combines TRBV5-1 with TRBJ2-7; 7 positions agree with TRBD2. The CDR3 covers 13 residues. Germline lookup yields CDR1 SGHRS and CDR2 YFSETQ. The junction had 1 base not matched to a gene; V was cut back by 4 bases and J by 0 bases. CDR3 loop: CASSRDYSYEQYF. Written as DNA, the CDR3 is TGCGCCAGCAGCCGGGACTACTCCTACGAGCAGTACTTC.

CDR3 in amino acids: CASGGVSTNEKLFF. In DNA, the CDR3 is TGTGCCAGCGGCGGGGTGTCAACTAATGAAAAACTGTTTTTT. V and J are TRBV6-5 and TRBJ1-4; no definite D call. CDR1 is MNHEY, CDR2 SVGAGI, per germline. There are 14 residues in the CDR3. V was trimmed by 8 bases and J by 0 bases, leaving 10 bases between them.

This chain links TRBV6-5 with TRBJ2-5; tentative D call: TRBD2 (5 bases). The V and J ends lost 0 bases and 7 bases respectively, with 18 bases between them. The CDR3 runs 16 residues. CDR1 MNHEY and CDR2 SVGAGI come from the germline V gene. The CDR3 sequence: CASSYSSLGGSGTQYF. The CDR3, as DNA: TGTGCCAGCAGTTACTCGAGCCTAGGAGGTTCGGGGACCCAGTACTTC.

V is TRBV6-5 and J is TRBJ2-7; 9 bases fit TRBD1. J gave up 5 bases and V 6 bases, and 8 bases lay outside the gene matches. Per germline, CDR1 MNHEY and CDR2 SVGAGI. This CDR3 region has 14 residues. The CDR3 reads CASSRMGQGHEQYF. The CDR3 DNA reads TGTGCCAGCAGCCGCATGGGACAGGGACACGAGCAGTACTTC.

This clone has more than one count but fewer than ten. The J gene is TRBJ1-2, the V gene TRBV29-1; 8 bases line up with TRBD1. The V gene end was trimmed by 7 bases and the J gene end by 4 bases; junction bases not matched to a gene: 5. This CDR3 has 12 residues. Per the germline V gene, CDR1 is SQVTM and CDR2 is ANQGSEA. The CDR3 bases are TGCAGCGAATCCGGGACAGGCTATGGCTACACCTTC. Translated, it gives CSESGTGYGYTF.